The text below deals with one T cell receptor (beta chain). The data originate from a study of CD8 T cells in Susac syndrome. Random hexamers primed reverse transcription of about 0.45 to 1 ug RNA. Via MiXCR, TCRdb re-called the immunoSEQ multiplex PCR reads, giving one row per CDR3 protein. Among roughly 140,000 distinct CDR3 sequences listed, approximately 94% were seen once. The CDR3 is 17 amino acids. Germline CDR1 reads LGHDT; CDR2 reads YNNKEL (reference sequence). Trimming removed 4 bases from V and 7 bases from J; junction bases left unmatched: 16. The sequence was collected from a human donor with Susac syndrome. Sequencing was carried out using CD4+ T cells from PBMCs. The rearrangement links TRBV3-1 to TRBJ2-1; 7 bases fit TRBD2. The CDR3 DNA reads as TGTGCCAGCAGCCTAAACCCTGGGGGGGTTGAGGGAAATGAGCAGTTCTTC. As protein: CASSLNPGGVEGNEQFF.